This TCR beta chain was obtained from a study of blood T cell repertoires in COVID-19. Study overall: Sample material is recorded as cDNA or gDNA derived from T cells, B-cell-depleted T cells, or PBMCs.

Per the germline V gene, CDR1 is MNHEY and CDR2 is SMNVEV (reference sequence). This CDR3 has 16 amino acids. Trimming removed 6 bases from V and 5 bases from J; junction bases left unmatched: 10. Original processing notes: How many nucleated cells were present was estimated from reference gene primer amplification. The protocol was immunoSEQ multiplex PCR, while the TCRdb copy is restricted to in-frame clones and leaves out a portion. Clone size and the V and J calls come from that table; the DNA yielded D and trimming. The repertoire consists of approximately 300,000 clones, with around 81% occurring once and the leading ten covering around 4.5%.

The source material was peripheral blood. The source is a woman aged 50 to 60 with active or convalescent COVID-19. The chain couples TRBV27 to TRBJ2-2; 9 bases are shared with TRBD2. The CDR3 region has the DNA TGTGCCAGCAGCCCCTACAGTAGCGGGAGTACCGGGGAGCTGTTTTTT. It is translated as CASSPYSSGSTGELFF.